What follows is one T cell receptor beta chain and its context. Amplification of TCR beta CDR3 regions was performed using RNA transcripts as template. Primed by the HTBI set, a first-round RT-PCR was run on the TCR CDR3. TCRdb used MiXCR to reprocess the multiplex PCR reads, holding one entry per CDR3 protein. The repertoire includes under 350,000 distinct CDR3 sequences, 15% to 20% of them detected once, and 45% to 50% sits in the top ten. This sample is part of a study of T cells in Graves' hyperthyroidism and ophthalmopathy. The CDR3 consists of 15 residues. Trimming left V 3 bases short and J 1 base short, with 12 bases between. Germline loops: CDR1 MGHRA, CDR2 YSYEKL.

Sequences were obtained from blood. The TCR was taken from a woman between 45 and 65 years old with Graves' hyperthyroidism. This chain connects TRBV4-1 to TRBJ1-1; D gene unclear. The CDR3 bases are TGCGCCAGCAGCCATCCAAGGCAGAAGAACACTGAAGCTTTCTTT. Encoded protein: CASSHPRQKNTEAFF.